These 8 T cell receptor beta chains came from one sample sequenced in a study of cytomegalovirus exposure and HLA in healthy donors. This PCR relied on a set of 60 Vbeta primers and 13 Jbeta primers. Measured with immunoSEQ multiplex PCR; TCRdb has only the in-frame clones, and not every one. The sample lists around 120,000 clones; around 70% were seen once. The sample was PBMCs. These receptors were obtained from a woman aged 60-75 years in good health and CMV-seropositive.

V and J are TRBV10-3 and TRBJ2-7, with 10 bases identical to TRBD1. V lost 5 bases, J lost 4 bases, and 8 bases stayed unmatched. The CDR3 extends over 15 amino acids. Germline CDR1 ENHRY, CDR2 SYGVKD. CDR3 protein: CAISTDRGRQYEQYF. In DNA form, the CDR3 reads TGTGCCATCAGTACCGACAGGGGGCGACAATACGAGCAGTACTTC.

The V call is TRBV6-5, the J call TRBJ1-6, with D unclear. Germline-derived CDR1 and CDR2 are MNHEY and SVGAGI. Trimming cost V 5 bases and J 9 bases, with 11 bases left between them. This CDR3 comprises 13 residues. The CDR3 sequence is CASSAHGVSPLHF. CDR3 nucleotides: TGTGCCAGCAGTGCTCACGGGGTTTCACCCCTCCACTTT.

This chain connects TRBV7-9 to TRBJ1-2; TRBD1 agrees at 8 bases. V lost 8 bases, J lost 2 bases, and 10 bases stayed unmatched. Germline V gives CDR1 SEHNR, CDR2 FQNEAQ (reference sequence). The CDR3 contains 15 residues. As DNA, the CDR3 is TGTGCCAGCTTCACTGACAGGGGCCGGAACTATGGCTACACCTTC. It yields the protein CASFTDRGRNYGYTF. Drawing the rest from reference TRBV7-9 and TRBJ1-2, the complete variable domain is DTGVSQNPRHKITKRGQNVTFRCDPISEHNRLYWYRQTLGQGPEFLTYFQNEAQLEKSRLLSDRFSAERPKGSFSTLEIQRTEQGDSAMYLCASFTDRGRNYGYTFGSGTRLTVV.

The CDR3 DNA sequence: TGTGCCAGCAGCTTTTCTCCTATGAACACTGAAGCTTTCTTT. Amino acids: CASSFSPMNTEAFF. The V and J genes are TRBV7-3 and TRBJ1-1; D remains unclear. V was pared by 3 bases and J by 0 bases, with 8 bases between. CDR1 is SGHTA and CDR2 is FQGTGA in the germline V gene. The CDR3 sequence is 14 residues long.

The chain employs TRBV19 and TRBJ1-5; 9 nucleotides agree with TRBD1. The CDR3 contains 16 residues. V was pared by 1 base and J by 3 bases, with 4 bases of the junction left unmatched. The germline gives CDR1 LNHDA, CDR2 SQIVND (reference sequence). CDR3 in DNA: TGTGCCAGTAGTATAGGCCGGGACAGGGACAATCAGCCCCAGCATTTT. Amino acids: CASSIGRDRDNQPQHF.

The rearrangement uses TRBV27 and TRBJ1-2; 9 bases line up with TRBD1. This CDR3 has 14 amino acids. Losses at the gene ends were 8 bases for V and 6 bases for J; bases not matched to a gene: 10. Germline loops: CDR1 MNHEY, CDR2 SMNVEV (reference sequence). CDR3 region: CASSGDRVVDGYTF. CDR3 sequence (DNA): TGTGCCAGCTCCGGGGACAGGGTTGTGGATGGCTACACCTTC.

The gene calls are TRBV5-1 and TRBJ2-6; D might be TRBD1 (6 bases). V shed 4 bases and J shed 0 bases, with 17 bases lying between them. Germline lookup yields CDR1 SGHRS and CDR2 YFSETQ. The CDR3 consists of 18 residues. CDR3 loop: CASSTFLTGNSGANVLTF. Written as DNA, the CDR3 is TGCGCCAGCAGCACCTTCCTGACAGGCAACTCTGGGGCCAACGTCCTGACTTTC.

V gene TRBV27 combines with J gene TRBJ1-6, with 8 bases that match TRBD1. Germline V CDR1 and CDR2: MNHEY, SMNVEV (reference sequence). The CDR3 totals 15 residues. The V gene end was trimmed by 4 bases and the J gene end by 9 bases; junction bases not matched to a gene: 8. As DNA, the CDR3 is TGTGCCAGCAGTTGGGGAGGACAGGGAACTTCACCCCTCCACTTT. It encodes CASSWGGQGTSPLHF.